The entry that follows covers one T cell receptor beta chain sequence. This sample stems from a study of blood T cell repertoires in COVID-19. Across the whole study: Spain, Italy and the United States supplied samples that represented acute and convalescent COVID-19. The analysed material was cDNA or gDNA that came from T cells, B-cell-depleted T cells, or PBMCs.

Cohort placement rested on clinical history that participants reported themselves. Per the original data handling: It was from reference gene primer amplification that nucleated cell counts were estimated. Assay: immunoSEQ multiplex PCR; the TCRdb copy retains only in-frame clones and omits some. V and J calls and clone size come straight from that table; D and trimming were deduced from the DNA. Here the sample spans about 220,000 clones, 85% to 90% being singletons. The length of the CDR3 is 15 residues. CDR1 is KGHSH and CDR2 is LQKENI in the germline V gene. Trimming at V came to 3 bases and at J to 2 bases, leaving 4 bases not matched to a gene.

Sequenced sample: PBMCs or T cells enriched from blood (not recorded which). The source of this sequence is a woman aged 50 to 60 with acute COVID-19. The V and J genes are TRBV18 and TRBJ1-2, with TRBD1 matching 9 bases. The CDR3 spells CASSPWTGENYGYTF. The CDR3 nucleotides are TGTGCCAGCTCACCTTGGACAGGGGAGAACTATGGCTACACCTTC.